These T cell receptor beta chains were read from a single sample in a study of Ad26.COV2.S vaccination and SARS-CoV-2 variants. The table came from immunoSEQ multiplex PCR; TCRdb's copy has only in-frame clones and leaves some out. The table includes roughly 330,000 clones, 90% detected once. Material: peripheral blood, obtained in a trial of Ad26.COV2.S vaccine versus placebo. Source of these receptors: a person between 18 and 65 years old who received the Ad26.COV2.S COVID-19 vaccine or a placebo. The CDR3 runs from the conserved cysteine through the conserved F or W. Clone size appears in some rows only: once, few, many, or a class for an expanded clone.

size: .; J: TRBJ1-1; V: TRBV6-5; CDR3: CASVGESDEAFF
size: many; J: TRBJ1-3; V: TRBV2; CDR3: CASSALDRNLGNTIYF
size: .; J: TRBJ1-1; V: TRBV6-5; CDR3: CASSYGGYTEAFF
size: .; J: TRBJ1-1; V: TRBV9; CDR3: CASSVGRLGGGRTEAFF
size: .; J: TRBJ2-5; V: TRBV5-4; CDR3: CASSTRGQLQETQYF
size: .; J: TRBJ1-2; V: TRBV28; CDR3: CASSGQGRYGYTF
size: .; J: TRBJ2-3; V: TRBV12-5; CDR3: CASGPNRGDTQYF
size: .; J: TRBJ2-3; V: TRBV27; CDR3: CASSGIQGAMDTQYF
size: .; J: TRBJ1-3; V: TRBV28; CDR3: CASSPSPANTIYF
size: .; J: TRBJ1-2; V: TRBV9; CDR3: CASSVDQVNYGYTF
size: .; J: TRBJ1-2; V: TRBV3-1/TRBV3-2; CDR3: CASSQGRTGFNYGYTF
size: .; J: TRBJ1-1; V: TRBV6-9; CDR3: CASSPGTGDAFF
size: .; J: TRBJ1-2; V: TRBV7-2; CDR3: CASSFTQGAAGYTF
size: .; J: TRBJ1-1; V: TRBV29-1; CDR3: CSVEPPLQGLNTEAFF
size: .; J: TRBJ1-5; V: TRBV9; CDR3: CASSVSTGGNQPQHF
size: .; J: TRBJ1-5; V: TRBV4-3; CDR3: CASSHEFYHCRDRGNQPQHF
size: .; J: TRBJ2-3; V: TRBV9; CDR3: CASSESGTFTDTQYF
size: .; J: TRBJ1-2; V: TRBV9; CDR3: CASSVWGGNYGYTF
size: .; J: TRBJ2-3; V: TRBV7-2; CDR3: CASSSTFSDTQYF
size: once; J: TRBJ1-3; V: TRBV2; CDR3: CASSPGRVLTGNTIYF
size: .; J: TRBJ2-1; V: TRBV6-5; CDR3: CASSYRVASYNEQFF
size: .; J: TRBJ1-5; V: TRBV3-1/TRBV3-2; CDR3: CASSQGYGGGNQPQHF
size: .; J: TRBJ2-5; V: TRBV9; CDR3: CASSGQGVEETQYF
size: .; J: TRBJ2-7; V: TRBV5-1; CDR3: CASSLMTGIDEQYF
size: .; J: TRBJ1-1; V: TRBV12-5; CDR3: CASGLLNAGGVNTEAFF
size: .; J: TRBJ2-3; V: TRBV9; CDR3: CASSVLAGAGDTQYF
size: .; J: TRBJ2-1; V: TRBV4-1; CDR3: CASSEKLVSDEQFF
size: .; J: TRBJ1-6; V: TRBV11-2; CDR3: CASSPRQGRPLHF
size: .; J: TRBJ2-2; V: TRBV19; CDR3: CASSRGTGGTGELFF
size: .; J: TRBJ1-1; V: TRBV3-1/TRBV3-2; CDR3: CASSQSGAIIEAFF
size: .; J: TRBJ1-1; V: TRBV13; CDR3: CASIQFSRTEAFF
size: .; J: TRBJ2-7; V: TRBV28; CDR3: CASSLGDALYSYEQYF
size: .; J: TRBJ2-1; V: TRBV6-2/TRBV6-3; CDR3: CASSSGTSGRASYNEQFF
size: .; J: TRBJ1-2; V: TRBV5-4; CDR3: CASSSPLRGDYGYTF
size: .; J: TRBJ1-2; V: TRBV4-2; CDR3: CASSLQSDRANYGYTF
size: .; J: TRBJ1-2; V: TRBV14; CDR3: CASSHALGTGYGYTF
size: .; J: TRBJ2-3; V: TRBV30; CDR3: CAWGGTSGSRTDTQYF
size: .; J: TRBJ1-2; V: TRBV20-1; CDR3: CSASFRVAYGYTF
size: .; J: TRBJ1-1; V: TRBV5-6; CDR3: CASSFLTANTEAFF
size: .; J: TRBJ1-5; V: TRBV11-2; CDR3: CASSLAGSNQPQHF
size: .; J: TRBJ2-3; V: TRBV9; CDR3: CASSAQTSGATDTQYF
size: .; J: TRBJ1-1; V: TRBV6-5; CDR3: CASSYSTGENTEAFF
size: .; J: TRBJ1-3; V: TRBV6-5; CDR3: CASSTDSFSGNTIYF
size: .; J: TRBJ2-1; V: TRBV6-6; CDR3: CASKEGWEQFF
size: .; J: TRBJ2-5; V: TRBV9; CDR3: CASSVSLTSVNQETQYF
size: .; J: TRBJ1-2; V: TRBV11-2; CDR3: CASSLDRARGYTF
size: .; J: TRBJ1-1; V: TRBV7-9; CDR3: CAGGDTEAFF
size: .; J: TRBJ2-1; V: TRBV6-2/TRBV6-3; CDR3: CASSYNSPSGTNNEQFF
size: .; J: TRBJ2-3; V: TRBV7-8; CDR3: CASSLGTSGRSDTQYF
size: .; J: TRBJ2-3; V: TRBV15; CDR3: CATSIGGEEMDTQYF
size: .; J: TRBJ2-2; V: TRBV9; CDR3: CASSAVNTGELFF
size: .; J: TRBJ2-3; V: TRBV4-1; CDR3: CASSQDVPRGTDTQYF
size: .; J: TRBJ2-3; V: TRBV6-4; CDR3: CASSGTGGTDTQYF
size: .; J: TRBJ1-1; V: TRBV11-3; CDR3: CASSGLNTEAFF